These 25 T cell receptor beta chains originate from one sample sequenced in a study of OX40 agonist ivuxolimab in advanced cancers. Profiling relied on immunoSEQ multiplex PCR, and the TCRdb table lists in-frame clones only, not all of them. The sample contains about 77,000 clones, roughly nine tenths of which appear only once. The specimen was CD4+ or CD8+ T cells sorted from blood, collected in a trial of the OX40 agonist ivuxolimab. These receptors came from an adult with an advanced solid tumor such as melanoma, head and neck, liver or kidney cancer.

The chain recombines TRBV28 with TRBJ2-3; D perhaps matches TRBD2 (7 bases). Germline loops: CDR1 MDHEN, CDR2 SYDVKM. There are 16 residues in the CDR3. Trimming shortened V by 5 bases and J by 2 bases, and 17 bases separated the two germline ends. CDR3 residues: CASSLQGLLHTDTQYF. DNA of the CDR3: TGTGCCAGCAGTCTACAGGGACTACTTCACACAGATACGCAGTATTTT.

J is TRBJ2-5 and V is TRBV30; D possibly matches TRBD1 or TRBD2 (6 bases each). CDR1 GTSNPN and CDR2 SVGIG come from the germline V gene (reference sequence). The CDR3 spans 17 residues. Trimming took 6 bases from V and 1 from J, leaving 24 bases between them. The CDR3 DNA reads as TGTGCCTGTGTCGGGGGATCCGAGAGGGGGATCCAAGAGACCCAGTACTTC. Protein sequence: CACVGGSERGIQETQYF.

This chain uses TRBV29-1 with TRBJ1-1; 9 nucleotides line up with TRBD1. CDR3 length equals 10 residues. Germline values: CDR1 SQVTM, CDR2 ANQGSEA. The J segment lost 11 bases and the V segment lost 7 bases, leaving 5 bases of the junction unmatched. The CDR3 sequence is CSARDRDAFF. The CDR3 DNA reads TGCAGCGCCCGGGACAGGGACGCTTTCTTT.

The gene calls are TRBV6-5 and TRBJ1-1; D uncertain. Looked up from germline, CDR1 is MNHEY and CDR2 is SVGAGI. This CDR3 contains 14 residues. Trimming removed 1 base at V and 5 bases at J, with 11 bases between. CDR3 nucleotide sequence: TGTGCCAGCAGTTACTGGGGTGGGGAGACTGAAGCTTTCTTT. Amino acid sequence: CASSYWGGETEAFF.

The rearrangement joins TRBV27 to TRBJ2-7; D is possibly TRBD1 (5 bases). The CDR3 is 14 amino acids. Trimming stripped 6 bases from V and 8 bases from J, with 20 bases between. Germline CDR1 and CDR2: MNHEY and SMNVEV (reference sequence). The CDR3: CASRPTGRVGKQYF. CDR3 in DNA: TGTGCCAGCAGACCTACCGGCAGGGTCGGCAAGCAGTACTTC.

This chain connects TRBV5-1 to TRBJ2-3, with 7 bases aligning to TRBD1. CDR3 length equals 15 residues. The germline gives CDR1 SGHRS, CDR2 YFSETQ. The V gene end was trimmed by 4 bases and the J gene end by 0 bases; junction bases not matched to a gene: 5. CDR3 nucleotide sequence: TGCGCCAGCAGCCCCGGGACAGCTAGCACAGATACGCAGTATTTT. Translating gives CASSPGTASTDTQYF.

The CDR3 here is CASSIERREGTEAFF. DNA of the CDR3: TGTGCCAGTAGTATAGAAAGGAGAGAGGGCACTGAAGCTTTCTTT. The V gene is TRBV19, the J gene TRBJ1-1, with D uncertain. Trimming removed 0 bases from V and 4 bases from J, with 12 bases in between. CDR1 LNHDA and CDR2 SQIVND come from the germline V gene (reference sequence). The CDR3 is made up of 15 amino acids.

V and J are TRBV9 and TRBJ1-3; no clear D. This CDR3 is 13 amino acids long. Trimming stripped 3 bases from V and 5 bases from J, with 9 bases between. Germline V gives CDR1 SGDLS, CDR2 YYNGEE. This CDR3 reads CASSAGTRNTIYF. The CDR3 nucleotides read TGTGCCAGCAGCGCCGGAACCCGAAACACCATATATTTT.

V and J are TRBV11-3 and TRBJ2-5; perhaps TRBD1 as D (5 bases). The CDR3 extends over 15 amino acids. Germline V gives CDR1 SGHNT, CDR2 YENEEA. Trimming pared 2 bases from V and 4 bases from J, leaving 14 bases between. The CDR3 bases are TGTGCCAGCAGCTTATACTACGGGCAGGGAGAGACCCAGTACTTC. Its translation: CASSLYYGQGETQYF.

The V call is TRBV6-5, the J call TRBJ2-3; 10 bases agree with TRBD2. The length of the CDR3 is 15 residues. With V trimmed by 8 bases and J by 1 base, 6 bases remained unmatched. Per germline, CDR1 MNHEY and CDR2 SVGAGI. The CDR3: CASRASGGGTDTQYF. CDR3 bases: TGTGCCAGCCGGGCTAGCGGGGGCGGCACAGATACGCAGTATTTT.

V usage is TRBV30 and J usage is TRBJ2-7; TRBD2 might be the D (6 bases). The CDR3 is made up of 13 amino acids. Germline V gene sequence: CDR1 GTSNPN, CDR2 SVGIG (reference sequence). V dropped 2 bases and J dropped 7 bases, with 15 bases sitting between them. The CDR3, as DNA: TGTGCCTGGAGTCCTAATAGTGGGGGGGAGCAGTACTTC. It specifies CAWSPNSGGEQYF.

This chain connects TRBV5-8 to TRBJ1-1; D ambiguous. With 1 base removed from V and 1 base from J, the gap between germline ends came to 8 bases. CDR1 and CDR2 (germline): SGHTS, YDEGEE. The CDR3 runs to 14 residues. CDR3 coding DNA: TGTGCCAGCAGCTTGTGGAGAGGGAACACTGAAGCTTTCTTT. Encoded protein: CASSLWRGNTEAFF.

The chain employs TRBV11-1 and TRBJ2-2; D uncertain. Germline CDR1 SGHAT, CDR2 FQDESV (reference sequence). This CDR3 has 12 residues. V shed 2 bases and J shed 4 bases, with 2 bases lying between them. CDR3 sequence: CASSLITGELFF. For the CDR3, the DNA is TGTGCCAGCAGCTTAATCACCGGGGAGCTGTTTTTT. The whole variable domain, filled in from reference TRBV11-1 and TRBJ2-2, reads EAEVAQSPRYKITEKSQAVAFWCDPISGHATLYWYRQILGQGPELLVQFQDESVVDDSQLPKDRFSAERLKGVDSTLKIQPAELGDSAMYLCASSLITGELFFGEGSRLTVL.

V and J are TRBV5-1 and TRBJ2-7; 8 bases match TRBD2. CDR1 and CDR2 from the germline V gene are SGHRS and YFSETQ. The CDR3 has 14 amino acids. V dropped 0 bases and J dropped 4; count of bases not matched to a gene: 3. CDR3 region: CASSLGLAIYEQYF. The CDR3 DNA reads TGCGCCAGCAGCTTGGGACTAGCGATTTACGAGCAGTACTTC.

Details on this clone: Its ends do not fully match the called genes, so a read error is possible. The gene calls are TRBV7-9 and TRBJ2-7, with D possibly being TRBD2 (5 bases). Germline CDR1 and CDR2: SEHNR and FQNEAQ (reference sequence). The CDR3 is 12 amino acids. The CDR3 loop is CASSSFRGKGDF. DNA for the CDR3: TGTGCCAGCAGCTCCTTCAGAGGGAAGGGTGACTTC.

This chain links TRBV7-9 with TRBJ2-1; possible D gene TRBD1, 6 bases. Trimming took 1 base from V and 5 from J, leaving 9 bases between them. CDR1 is SEHNR and CDR2 is FQNEAQ in the germline V gene (reference sequence). The CDR3 covers 14 residues. CDR3 region: CASSLGTADNEQFF. The CDR3 DNA sequence: TGTGCCAGCAGCTTAGGGACAGCAGACAATGAGCAGTTCTTC. The full variable domain, in which reference TRBV7-9 and TRBJ2-1 provide the parts outside the CDR3, is DTGVSQNPRHKITKRGQNVTFRCDPISEHNRLYWYRQTLGQGPEFLTYFQNEAQLEKSRLLSDRFSAERPKGSFSTLEIQRTEQGDSAMYLCASSLGTADNEQFFGPGTRLTVL.

DNA of the CDR3: TGTGCCAGCAGCTTAGGACGGAGCCAAGAGACCCAGTACTTC. Protein sequence: CASSLGRSQETQYF. The chain recombines TRBV11-2 with TRBJ2-5; D not resolved. Germline V gene sequence: CDR1 SGHAT, CDR2 FQNNGV. V was trimmed by 1 base and J by 1 base, leaving 7 bases between them. The CDR3 totals 14 residues. The full variable domain, completed using reference TRBV11-2 and TRBJ2-5, is EAGVAQSPRYKIIEKRQSVAFWCNPISGHATLYWYQQILGQGPKLLIQFQNNGVVDDSQLPKDRFSAERLKGVDSTLKIQPAKLEDSAVYLCASSLGRSQETQYFGPGTRLLVL.

A few counts support this clone. This sequence joins TRBV30 and TRBJ1-1, with 8 bases lining up with TRBD1. Trimming took 8 bases from V and 1 from J; bases not matched to a gene: 12. The length of the CDR3 is 15 residues. Per the germline V gene, CDR1 is GTSNPN and CDR2 is SVGIG (reference sequence). This CDR3 is CAAQGAHFSNTEAFF. CDR3 sequence (DNA): TGTGCCGCCCAGGGGGCCCACTTCTCGAACACTGAAGCTTTCTTT.

The gene calls are TRBV5-1 and TRBJ2-1; 7 nucleotides align to TRBD1. The germline CDR1 and CDR2 sequences are SGHRS and YFSETQ. J was trimmed by 14 bases and V by 3 bases; bases with no gene match: 5. The CDR3 sequence is 11 residues long. The CDR3 DNA reads as TGCGCCAGCAGCTCAAACCAGGGGGAGTTCTTC. It encodes CASSSNQGEFF.

The rearrangement joins TRBV28 to TRBJ1-4; a weak D match, TRBD1 (6 bases). The CDR3 loop spans 15 amino acids. V lost 6 bases to trimming and J lost 11 bases, with 22 bases between them. The germline V gene has CDR1 MDHEN and CDR2 SYDVKM. This CDR3 reads CASSVRGAVGEKLFF. Written as DNA, the CDR3 is TGTGCCAGCAGCGTCCGGGGGGCCGTCGGGGAGAAACTGTTTTTT.

The chain couples TRBV2 to TRBJ2-2, with 8 bases fitting TRBD2. The CDR3 runs to 14 residues. The junction had 7 bases not matched to a gene; V was cut back by 7 bases and J by 6 bases. From germline, CDR1 is SNHLY and CDR2 FYNNEI. The CDR3 region is CASTPGLGAGELFF. DNA for the CDR3: TGTGCCAGCACTCCGGGACTAGGAGCCGGGGAGCTGTTTTTT. The full variable domain, completed using reference TRBV2 and TRBJ2-2, is EPEVTQTPSHQVTQMGQEVILRCVPISNHLYFYWYRQILGQKVEFLVSFYNNEISEKSEIFDDQFSVERPDGSNFTLKIRSTKLEDSAMYFCASTPGLGAGELFFGEGSRLTVL.

This chain links TRBV29-1 with TRBJ2-1; 9 nucleotides match TRBD2. The CDR3 contains 16 residues. Germline V gene sequence: CDR1 SQVTM, CDR2 ANQGSEA. V trimming: 5 bases; J trimming: 7 bases; junction bases outside the gene matches: 15. The CDR3 loop is CSVYGRAGGRRNEQFF. The CDR3 DNA follows: TGCAGCGTTTACGGTAGGGCGGGGGGGCGACGGAATGAGCAGTTCTTC.

V gene TRBV30 combines with J gene TRBJ2-5, with D perhaps assigned TRBD1 or TRBD2 (6 bases each). Germline V CDR1 and CDR2: GTSNPN, SVGIG (reference sequence). V was clipped by 1 base and J by 5 bases, with 14 bases between them. This CDR3 region has 14 residues. CDR3 nucleotides: TGTGCCTGGAGTGAGGGGGGAGATTGGGAGACCCAGTACTTC. Residues: CAWSEGGDWETQYF.

The genes are TRBV28 and TRBJ2-2; D tentatively reads TRBD1 or TRBD2 (6 bases each). The V gene lost 7 bases and the J gene lost 6 bases, with 18 bases spanning the gap. Germline CDR1 MDHEN, CDR2 SYDVKM. The CDR3 covers 15 residues. CDR3 nucleotides: TGTGCCAGCACCCAGGGGAGGTCGACCGCCGGGGAGCTGTTTTTT. Its protein is CASTQGRSTAGELFF.

The chain recombines TRBV5-1 with TRBJ1-4, with D possibly being TRBD1 (5 bases). Germline V gene lookup returns CDR1 SGHRS and CDR2 YFSETQ. V was clipped by 4 bases and J by 7 bases, with 14 bases between them. This CDR3 comprises 14 residues. The CDR3 is CASSLRDAGEKLFF. The CDR3 bases are TGCGCCAGCAGCCTCCGGGACGCCGGTGAAAAACTGTTTTTT. The whole variable domain, remainder taken from reference TRBV5-1 and TRBJ1-4, is KAGVTQTPRYLIKTRGQQVTLSCSPISGHRSVSWYQQTPGQGLQFLFEYFSETQRNKGNFPGRFSGRQFSNSRSEMNVSTLELGDSALYLCASSLRDAGEKLFFGSGTQLSVL.